This record covers a single T cell receptor (beta chain). The sample originates from a study of blood T cell repertoires in COVID-19. Study as a whole: T cells, B-cell-depleted T cells, or PBMCs provided the cDNA or gDNA that served as material.

CDR3 size: 15 residues. Germline-derived CDR1 and CDR2 are SGHAT and FQNNGV. Trimming took 5 bases from V and 1 from J, leaving 14 bases between them. Produced via immunoSEQ multiplex PCR; TCRdb's table is partial and in-frame only. The table has 200,000 to 250,000 clones, around nine tenths seen once. This chain uses TRBV11-2 with TRBJ2-5; D gene uncertain. The source material was PBMCs or T cells enriched from blood (not recorded which). The receptor was isolated from a woman in her forties or fifties who had recovered from COVID-19. CDR3 DNA: TGTGCCAGCAGCCCGTACCGCGGTCGCCAAGAGACCCAGTACTTC. This sequence encodes CASSPYRGRQETQYF. Full variable domain (remainder filled in from reference TRBV11-2 and TRBJ2-5): EAGVAQSPRYKIIEKRQSVAFWCNPISGHATLYWYQQILGQGPKLLIQFQNNGVVDDSQLPKDRFSAERLKGVDSTLKIQPAKLEDSAVYLCASSPYRGRQETQYFGPGTRLLVL.